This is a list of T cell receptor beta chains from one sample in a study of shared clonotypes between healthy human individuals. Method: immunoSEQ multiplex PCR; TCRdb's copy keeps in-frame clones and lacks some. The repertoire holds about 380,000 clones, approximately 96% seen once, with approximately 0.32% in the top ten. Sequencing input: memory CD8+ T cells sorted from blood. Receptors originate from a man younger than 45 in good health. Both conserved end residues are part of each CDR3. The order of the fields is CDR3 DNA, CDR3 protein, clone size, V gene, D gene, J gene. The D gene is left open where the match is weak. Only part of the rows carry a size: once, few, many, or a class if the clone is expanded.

cdr3_nt: TGCACCAGCAGCCAAGACCCCGGACTAGAGTGGCTCGAGCAGTACTTC
cdr3_aa: CTSSQDPGLEWLEQYF
clone_size: NA
v_call: TRBV1
d_call: NA
j_call: TRBJ2-7

cdr3_nt: TGTGCCAGCAGCCTCGGGACTAGCTTCCCGTACCAAGAGACCCAGTACTTC
cdr3_aa: CASSLGTSFPYQETQYF
clone_size: NA
v_call: TRBV14
d_call: TRBD2
j_call: TRBJ2-5

cdr3_nt: TGTGCCAGCTTCGAGAACACTGAAGCTTTCTTT
cdr3_aa: CASFENTEAFF
clone_size: NA
v_call: TRBV28
d_call: NA
j_call: TRBJ1-1

cdr3_nt: TGTGCCAGCAGTTACGACAGGGTCCTGGGAAAACTGTTTTTT
cdr3_aa: CASSYDRVLGKLFF
clone_size: NA
v_call: TRBV6-5
d_call: TRBD1
j_call: TRBJ1-4

cdr3_nt: TGTGCCAGCAACCTGCCGTCGGGACCAGAAATCCGTGAGCAGTTCTTC
cdr3_aa: CASNLPSGPEIREQFF
clone_size: once
v_call: TRBV7-9
d_call: NA
j_call: TRBJ2-1

cdr3_nt: TGTGCCAGTAAGGGAGGATGGACGGCCCTTTATAGCAATCAGCCCCAGCATTTT
cdr3_aa: CASKGGWTALYSNQPQHF
clone_size: NA
v_call: TRBV19
d_call: NA
j_call: TRBJ1-5

cdr3_nt: TGTGCCATCAGTGGGCCAAAACCTGGGACAGGGGGTAGCTCCTACGAGCAGTACTTC
cdr3_aa: CAISGPKPGTGGSSYEQYF
clone_size: NA
v_call: TRBV10-3
d_call: TRBD1
j_call: TRBJ2-7

cdr3_nt: TGTGCCAGCAGTTTCTTAGGGGATGGTGAAAAACTGTTTTTT
cdr3_aa: CASSFLGDGEKLFF
clone_size: NA
v_call: TRBV28
d_call: NA
j_call: TRBJ1-4

cdr3_nt: TGTGCCAGCAGCTTGGGGCTGGGACACAATGAGCAGTTCTTC
cdr3_aa: CASSLGLGHNEQFF
clone_size: NA
v_call: TRBV5-6
d_call: NA
j_call: TRBJ2-1

cdr3_nt: TGTGCCAGCAGCGTGGATAGCGGGAGTACCTACAATGAGCAGTTCTTC
cdr3_aa: CASSVDSGSTYNEQFF
clone_size: NA
v_call: TRBV9
d_call: TRBD2
j_call: TRBJ2-1

cdr3_nt: TGTGCAAGTCGCTTAGCTCCTACCGGGACTAGCGGGGGGGTCCCTCGCACAGATACGCAGTATTTT
cdr3_aa: CASRLAPTGTSGGVPRTDTQYF
clone_size: NA
v_call: TRBV12-2
d_call: NA
j_call: TRBJ2-3

cdr3_nt: TGTGCCTGGAGTGTACGAGATACGCAGTATTTT
cdr3_aa: CAWSVRDTQYF
clone_size: NA
v_call: TRBV30
d_call: NA
j_call: TRBJ2-3

cdr3_nt: TGTGCAAGTCGCTCGCTTTCCGGGCCCTACCGGGGGGAGCTGTTTTTT
cdr3_aa: CASRSLSGPYRGELFF
clone_size: NA
v_call: TRBV12-2
d_call: NA
j_call: TRBJ2-2

cdr3_nt: TGTGCCAGCAGTTTTTTAACAGCGGTCCAAGAGACCCAGTACTTC
cdr3_aa: CASSFLTAVQETQYF
clone_size: once
v_call: TRBV28
d_call: NA
j_call: TRBJ2-5

cdr3_nt: TGTGCCAGCAGCCACCTAGAGGGGCGACGAGGCACAGATACGCAGTATTTT
cdr3_aa: CASSHLEGRRGTDTQYF
clone_size: once
v_call: TRBV4-2
d_call: NA
j_call: TRBJ2-3

cdr3_nt: TGTGCCAGTAGTACTGGGGGCGATCAGCCCCAGCATTTT
cdr3_aa: CASSTGGDQPQHF
clone_size: NA
v_call: TRBV19
d_call: NA
j_call: TRBJ1-5

cdr3_nt: TGTGCCAGCAGCCAAGTTGTCCTACCGGGACCCATAGGCGCTTTCTTT
cdr3_aa: CASSQVVLPGPIGAFF
clone_size: NA
v_call: TRBV14
d_call: NA
j_call: TRBJ1-1

cdr3_nt: TGTGCCAGCAGCTTGGTGAAGGGGGAGACCCAGTACTTC
cdr3_aa: CASSLVKGETQYF
clone_size: NA
v_call: TRBV5-4
d_call: NA
j_call: TRBJ2-5

cdr3_nt: TGTGCCACCAGCACGGGACCTTTAACAGATACGCAGTATTTT
cdr3_aa: CATSTGPLTDTQYF
clone_size: NA
v_call: TRBV15
d_call: NA
j_call: TRBJ2-3

cdr3_nt: TGTGCCAGCAACGAGGGGGCTACCGAAGAGACCCAGTACTTC
cdr3_aa: CASNEGATEETQYF
clone_size: once
v_call: TRBV2
d_call: TRBD1
j_call: TRBJ2-5

cdr3_nt: TGTGCCAGCAAGTGGAGCGCCCGGAATCAGCCCCAGCATTTT
cdr3_aa: CASKWSARNQPQHF
clone_size: NA
v_call: TRBV6-1
d_call: NA
j_call: TRBJ1-5

cdr3_nt: TGTGCCAGCAGCCCACGGGTAGATCCCACAGATACGCAGTATTTT
cdr3_aa: CASSPRVDPTDTQYF
clone_size: NA
v_call: TRBV5-4
d_call: NA
j_call: TRBJ2-3

cdr3_nt: TGTGCCAGCAGTTTCGCCCGGACTAGCGGGAGGGCCACAGATACGCAGTATTTT
cdr3_aa: CASSFARTSGRATDTQYF
clone_size: NA
v_call: TRBV27
d_call: TRBD2
j_call: TRBJ2-3

cdr3_nt: TGTGCCAGCAGCTTAGCGTACCCCAGAAAGCGACCCTACAATGAGCAGTTCTTC
cdr3_aa: CASSLAYPRKRPYNEQFF
clone_size: once
v_call: TRBV7-8
d_call: NA
j_call: TRBJ2-1

cdr3_nt: TGTGCCAGCAGCCAAGATCACGGGACTAGCGGGCCTAATGAGCAGTTCTTC
cdr3_aa: CASSQDHGTSGPNEQFF
clone_size: once
v_call: TRBV4-2
d_call: TRBD2
j_call: TRBJ2-1

cdr3_nt: TGCGCCAGCAGTGACCCCGGACAGGGCGGGGGTCAGCCCCAGCATTTT
cdr3_aa: CASSDPGQGGGQPQHF
clone_size: NA
v_call: TRBV10-2
d_call: TRBD1
j_call: TRBJ1-5

cdr3_nt: TGTGCCAGCACTCTCTTGGGACGGTTGTCCTACAATGAGCAGTTCTTC
cdr3_aa: CASTLLGRLSYNEQFF
clone_size: NA
v_call: TRBV28
d_call: NA
j_call: TRBJ2-1

cdr3_nt: TGTGCCAGCAGCTTGGCACCAGCGGTCTACGAGCAGTACTTC
cdr3_aa: CASSLAPAVYEQYF
clone_size: NA
v_call: TRBV5-4
d_call: NA
j_call: TRBJ2-7

cdr3_nt: TGTGCCAGCAGCCCCGCGGGCGGACTAGCGGGAAACAGCTCCTACGAGCAGTACTTC
cdr3_aa: CASSPAGGLAGNSSYEQYF
clone_size: NA
v_call: TRBV7-8
d_call: TRBD2
j_call: TRBJ2-7

cdr3_nt: TGTGCCAGCAGCTCTGAACCGGACAGGGGAAGGTTCCCAGATACGCAGTATTTT
cdr3_aa: CASSSEPDRGRFPDTQYF
clone_size: NA
v_call: TRBV5-8
d_call: TRBD1
j_call: TRBJ2-3

cdr3_nt: TGTGCCAGCAGGGCAGGTAGCAATCAGCCCCAGCATTTT
cdr3_aa: CASRAGSNQPQHF
clone_size: NA
v_call: TRBV28
d_call: NA
j_call: TRBJ1-5

cdr3_nt: TGTGCCAGCAGTTTGGACAGGGACAATCAGCCCCAGCATTTT
cdr3_aa: CASSLDRDNQPQHF
clone_size: few
v_call: TRBV27
d_call: TRBD1
j_call: TRBJ1-5

cdr3_nt: TGTGCCAGCAGCTCCCGGGACAGCGTTGGGAACACCATATATTTT
cdr3_aa: CASSSRDSVGNTIYF
clone_size: NA
v_call: TRBV9
d_call: TRBD1
j_call: TRBJ1-3

cdr3_nt: TGTGCCAGCATTCCGGGGGAGGGCGGAAGACGCGAGCAGTACTTC
cdr3_aa: CASIPGEGGRREQYF
clone_size: NA
v_call: TRBV6-6
d_call: TRBD2
j_call: TRBJ2-7

cdr3_nt: TGCGCCAGCAGCTTTATGCGGCTAGCGGGAGGAGAGACCCAGTACTTC
cdr3_aa: CASSFMRLAGGETQYF
clone_size: once
v_call: TRBV5-1
d_call: TRBD2
j_call: TRBJ2-5

cdr3_nt: TGTGCCAGCAAGGGACAGGGAGCTTACACCTTC
cdr3_aa: CASKGQGAYTF
clone_size: NA
v_call: TRBV6-4
d_call: TRBD1
j_call: TRBJ1-2

cdr3_nt: TGCGCCAGCAGCCAAGGGCAGGGTCCGAACACTGAAGCTTTCTTT
cdr3_aa: CASSQGQGPNTEAFF
clone_size: NA
v_call: TRBV4-1
d_call: NA
j_call: TRBJ1-1

cdr3_nt: TGCAGCGTTTCGGCAGAGCAGGGGACGGGGGGCTACACCTTC
cdr3_aa: CSVSAEQGTGGYTF
clone_size: once
v_call: TRBV29-1
d_call: NA
j_call: TRBJ1-2

cdr3_nt: TGCAGCGTGGGGACAGGGGATGAAGAGACCCAGTACTTC
cdr3_aa: CSVGTGDEETQYF
clone_size: once
v_call: TRBV29-1
d_call: TRBD1
j_call: TRBJ2-5

cdr3_nt: TGTGCCAGCAGTAACCAGGGGGGGGCCAAAAACATTCAGTACTTC
cdr3_aa: CASSNQGGAKNIQYF
clone_size: NA
v_call: TRBV28
d_call: NA
j_call: TRBJ2-4

cdr3_nt: TGTGCCAGCAGTTGGGCGGGGAGCCCCTACAATGAGCAGTTCTTC
cdr3_aa: CASSWAGSPYNEQFF
clone_size: NA
v_call: TRBV28
d_call: NA
j_call: TRBJ2-1

cdr3_nt: TGTGCCAGCAGTCTGCAGGGGAGCAATCAGCCCCAGCATTTT
cdr3_aa: CASSLQGSNQPQHF
clone_size: NA
v_call: TRBV2
d_call: NA
j_call: TRBJ1-5

cdr3_nt: TGTGCCAGCAGCCAAGACCCGACAGGGGGAAATCAGCCCCAGCATTTT
cdr3_aa: CASSQDPTGGNQPQHF
clone_size: NA
v_call: TRBV4-2
d_call: TRBD1
j_call: TRBJ1-5

cdr3_nt: TGCGCCAGCAGTGAGTCGCGGGTAGCCTACGAGCAGTACTTC
cdr3_aa: CASSESRVAYEQYF
clone_size: NA
v_call: TRBV10-2
d_call: NA
j_call: TRBJ2-7

cdr3_nt: TGTGCCAGCTCACAACTAGCGGGATCCTACGAGCAGTACTTC
cdr3_aa: CASSQLAGSYEQYF
clone_size: NA
v_call: TRBV18
d_call: TRBD2
j_call: TRBJ2-7

cdr3_nt: TGTGCCAGCACCCAAGAGACAGGGCCCCCTGAAGCTTTCTTT
cdr3_aa: CASTQETGPPEAFF
clone_size: NA
v_call: TRBV6-1
d_call: TRBD1
j_call: TRBJ1-1

cdr3_nt: TGTGCCAGCAGGGAAGATAGGAACACTGAAGCTTTCTTT
cdr3_aa: CASREDRNTEAFF
clone_size: NA
v_call: TRBV11-2
d_call: NA
j_call: TRBJ1-1

cdr3_nt: TGTGCCAGCAGTTTGAGTGCTAGCGGGAACAATGAGCAGTTCTTC
cdr3_aa: CASSLSASGNNEQFF
clone_size: NA
v_call: TRBV27
d_call: TRBD2
j_call: TRBJ2-1

cdr3_nt: TGTGCCTGGAGTCTACAGGGGGAGCTGTTTTTT
cdr3_aa: CAWSLQGELFF
clone_size: NA
v_call: TRBV30
d_call: NA
j_call: TRBJ2-2

cdr3_nt: TGTGCCAGCAGTACCCGACTAGTTTGGCCCGGGGAGCTGTTTTTT
cdr3_aa: CASSTRLVWPGELFF
clone_size: NA
v_call: TRBV28
d_call: NA
j_call: TRBJ2-2

cdr3_nt: TGCGCCAGCAGCTTGGGCGGGGGCGGCGTGGCTGGCTACACCTTC
cdr3_aa: CASSLGGGGVAGYTF
clone_size: NA
v_call: TRBV5-1
d_call: NA
j_call: TRBJ1-2

cdr3_nt: TGTGCCAACTTTACGGCCCAAAGGGAAGAGGCTAGAACCGGGGAGCTGTTTTTT
cdr3_aa: CANFTAQREEARTGELFF
clone_size: once
v_call: TRBV25-1
d_call: NA
j_call: TRBJ2-2

cdr3_nt: TGTGCCATCAGTGAGTCGAAGGGGGTCAGTAATGAAAAACTGTTTTTT
cdr3_aa: CAISESKGVSNEKLFF
clone_size: NA
v_call: TRBV10-3
d_call: NA
j_call: TRBJ1-4

cdr3_nt: TGTGCCAGCAGCTTACAGGGGGCAAACATTCAGTACTTC
cdr3_aa: CASSLQGANIQYF
clone_size: NA
v_call: TRBV5-6
d_call: TRBD1
j_call: TRBJ2-4